This T cell receptor beta chain was sequenced for a study of control samples from healthy donors and cancer patients. The V gene lost 4 bases and the J gene lost 8 bases, with 12 bases spanning the gap. The germline V gene encodes CDR1 LGHDT and CDR2 YNNKEL (reference sequence). This CDR3 comprises 13 residues. Data came from immunoSEQ multiplex PCR; TCRdb stores just in-frame clones and leaves some out. The sample comprises 150,000 to 200,000 clones, roughly 95% of which are singletons, and around 0.92% rests with the top ten. This sequence was found in a woman in her 30s in good health. The genes are TRBV3-1 (or the pseudogene TRBV3-2) and TRBJ1-3, with D maybe TRBD1 (5 bases). Sequenced: blood. In nucleotides, the CDR3 is TGTGCCAGCAGCCCACGAGCAGGGCACACCATATATTTT. Translation gives CASSPRAGHTIYF.